This T cell receptor beta chain was obtained from a study of blood T cells in healthy people across ages. A second PCR of 7 to 11 cycles used a sample-barcoded 5' primer and a J-beta primer mix. TCRdb fed the 5' RACE reads into MiXCR, producing one record per CDR3 protein. Among fewer than 700,000 distinct CDR3 sequences listed, around 43% were seen once. The CDR3 totals 15 residues. V shed 5 bases, J shed 1 base, and the junction held 7 bases outside the gene matches. Germline V CDR1 and CDR2: SGHTA, FQGNSA. The sample holds a few counts of this clonotype. V is TRBV7-2 and J is TRBJ2-7; 8 bases fit TRBD2. Input material: blood. This receptor was identified in a man older than 75 in good health. CDR3 coding DNA: TGTGCCAGCAGCCCAAAAAGCGGGGGATCCTACGAGCAGTACTTC. Residues: CASSPKSGGSYEQYF.